One sample yielded the 22 T cell receptor beta chains listed below, sequenced in a study of T-cell memory formation after mild COVID-19. A single record per CDR3 protein comes from TCRdb applying MiXCR to the 5' RACE reads. The table lists hundreds of thousands of distinct CDR3 sequences, 13% to 15% of them singletons, with around 21% in the top ten. Sequencing input: PBMCs or a T cell subset sorted from them (not recorded which). The receptors here all came from a young man who had mild COVID-19 (a few samples of this study predate the infection). Cell type and time point are not known.

This sequence joins TRBV2 and TRBJ1-5; D is uncertain. This CDR3 spans 13 amino acids. V shed 3 bases and J shed 6 bases, with 9 bases lying between them. CDR1 SNHLY and CDR2 FYNNEI come from the germline V gene. The CDR3 DNA follows: TGTGCCAGCAGTGATGATGTGGGTCAGCCCCAGCATTTT. It yields the protein CASSDDVGQPQHF.

This clonotype was counted only a few times. This sequence joins TRBV6-5 and TRBJ1-2; D gene ambiguous. Trimming stripped 2 bases from V and 6 bases from J, with 16 bases between. The CDR3 length is 15 residues. The germline V gene encodes CDR1 MNHEY and CDR2 SVGAGI. For the CDR3, the DNA is TGTGCCAGCAGTTACGCAGGCGACGCATACGATGGCTACACCTTC. Residues: CASSYAGDAYDGYTF.

V and J are TRBV28 and TRBJ1-1; 9 nucleotides align to TRBD1. Germline V gene lookup returns CDR1 MDHEN and CDR2 SYDVKM. The CDR3 totals 15 residues. J lost 4 bases, V lost 3 bases, and 6 bases had no gene match. The CDR3 is CASSFRDRVLTEAFF. CDR3 nucleotide sequence: TGTGCCAGCAGTTTCCGGGACAGGGTGCTCACTGAAGCTTTCTTT.

This clonotype was seen more than once but under ten times. The chain joins TRBV27 to TRBJ2-1; D uncertain. The CDR3 is 15 amino acids. Germline-derived CDR1 and CDR2 are MNHEY and SMNVEV (reference sequence). Trimming cost V 0 bases and J 4 bases, with 10 bases left between them. CDR3 sequence reads: CASSLSVVAYNEQFF. In DNA, the CDR3 is TGTGCCAGCAGTTTATCGGTGGTGGCTTACAATGAGCAGTTCTTC.

This sequence joins TRBV6-5 and TRBJ2-7; TRBD1 is a possible D gene (6 bases). This CDR3 spans 15 amino acids. Germline V lookup: CDR1 MNHEY, CDR2 SVGAGI. V lost 4 bases and J 3 bases, leaving 16 bases between the germline ends. CDR3 in amino acids: CASSLRPRGVYEQYF. CDR3 sequence (DNA): TGTGCCAGCAGTTTACGGCCCAGGGGTGTCTACGAGCAGTACTTC.

This clonotype was seen at least ten times. The V and J genes are TRBV12-3 or TRBV12-4 and TRBJ2-4; TRBD2 matches 9 bases. J was trimmed by 9 bases and V by 5 bases; bases with no gene match: 20. The CDR3 runs 18 residues. The CDR3 nucleotides are TGTGCCAGCAGTCCAAAATCTTACCGCGGGGGGGCCTATGGCATTCAGTACTTC. Amino acids: CASSPKSYRGGAYGIQYF.

This clonotype was counted between two and nine times. This chain joins TRBV10-3 and TRBJ2-4; 9 bases line up with TRBD1. Germline V gives CDR1 ENHRY, CDR2 SYGVKD. This CDR3 has 15 amino acids. The junction had 11 bases not matched to a gene; V was cut back by 8 bases and J by 6 bases. CDR3 protein: CAIADSTGGGNIQYF. In DNA, the CDR3 is TGTGCCATCGCCGACTCAACAGGGGGCGGAAACATTCAGTACTTC.

V gene TRBV20-1 combines with J gene TRBJ2-7, with TRBD1 matching 8 bases. The V gene end was trimmed by 3 bases and the J gene end by 2 bases; junction bases not matched to a gene: 9. The CDR3 consists of 15 residues. The germline V gene encodes CDR1 DFQATT and CDR2 SNEGSKA (reference sequence). This chain's CDR3 is CSARPGTGSTYEQYV. DNA of the CDR3: TGCAGTGCTAGGCCCGGGACAGGCTCCACCTACGAGCAGTACGTC.

The rearrangement uses TRBV6-2 or TRBV6-3 and TRBJ2-5, with D hard to call. CDR3 size: 15 residues. V lost 2 bases to trimming and J lost 3 bases, with 13 bases between them. In germline, CDR1 is MNHEY, CDR2 SVGEGT. For the CDR3, the DNA is TGTGCCAGCAGTTACCCCCCAGGTACCAAAGAGACCCAGTACTTC. Protein sequence: CASSYPPGTKETQYF.

At least ten counts were recorded for this clonotype. This chain links TRBV15 with TRBJ2-7, with D tentatively TRBD2 (6 bases). Germline CDR1 and CDR2: LNHNV and YYDKDF (reference sequence). V was cut by 4 bases and J by 6 bases, with 19 bases left in between. The CDR3 is made up of 15 amino acids. CDR3: CATSTGGEGLSEQYF. In DNA, the CDR3 is TGTGCCACCAGCACGGGCGGGGAAGGGCTAAGCGAGCAGTACTTC.

This clonotype has only a few counts. The V and J genes are TRBV6-1 and TRBJ2-7, with D perhaps being TRBD1 or TRBD2 (5 bases each). The CDR3 is made up of 12 amino acids. Germline-derived CDR1 and CDR2 are MNHNS and SASEGT. V lost 8 bases and J 3 bases, leaving 11 bases between the germline ends. CDR3 coding DNA: TGTGCCAGCTCTGAGGGGTACTACGAGCAGTACTTC. Translating gives CASSEGYYEQYF.

The chain carries TRBV25-1 and TRBJ2-7; D is ambiguous. The CDR3 length is 11 residues. The V gene's germline CDR1 is MGHDK and CDR2 SYGVNS. Trimming cost V 5 bases and J 6 bases, with 8 bases left between them. The CDR3 nucleotides read TGTGCCAGCAGTCTGGAACCCGAGCAGTACTTC. Translation: CASSLEPEQYF.

This clonotype was observed a few times. The V gene is TRBV3-1, the J gene TRBJ2-7; D remains ambiguous. CDR1 LGHDT and CDR2 YNNKEL come from the germline V gene (reference sequence). Trimming shortened V by 5 bases and J by 2 bases, and 7 bases separated the two germline ends. This CDR3 is 12 amino acids long. DNA of the CDR3: TGTGCCAGCAGCTTTCTAGCCTACGAGCAGTACTTC. It is translated as CASSFLAYEQYF.

V gene TRBV20-1 combines with J gene TRBJ1-3; D call uncertain. The CDR3 contains 14 residues. V was shortened by 1 base and J by 2 bases, with 9 bases between the two germline ends. Looked up from germline, CDR1 is DFQATT and CDR2 is SNEGSKA (reference sequence). CDR3 nucleotides: TGCAGTGCTAGAGTCCTATTGACTGGAAACACCATATATTTT. Protein product: CSARVLLTGNTIYF.

The chain is built from TRBV6-5 and TRBJ1-1; D is possibly TRBD1 (5 bases). CDR1 MNHEY and CDR2 SVGAGI come from the germline V gene. CDR3 size: 17 residues. Trimming shortened V by 7 bases and J by 1 base, and 22 bases separated the two germline ends. CDR3 sequence: CASNGGGAPEGNTEAFF. DNA for the CDR3: TGTGCCAGCAACGGGGGTGGGGCCCCCGAAGGGAACACTGAAGCTTTCTTT.

The chain combines TRBV27 with TRBJ2-7; TRBD2 matches 7 bases. Germline CDR1 is MNHEY and CDR2 is SMNVEV (reference sequence). The CDR3 spans 16 residues. V shed 6 bases, J shed 4 bases, and the junction held 15 bases outside the gene matches. CDR3 bases: TGTGCCAGCAGCACCATTCCCGGCGGGAGAGGTTACGAGCAGTACTTC. It translates to CASSTIPGGRGYEQYF.

The sample holds a few counts of this clonotype. The V gene is TRBV19, the J gene TRBJ1-2; 8 bases line up with TRBD1. CDR3 size: 12 residues. The germline CDR1 and CDR2 sequences are LNHDA and SQIVND (reference sequence). The V and J ends lost 4 bases and 12 bases, in that order; junction bases with no gene match: 7. The CDR3 region is CASSRDPGQDTF. In DNA, the CDR3 is TGTGCCAGTAGTAGGGACCCGGGACAGGACACCTTC. Supplemented by reference TRBV19 and TRBJ1-2, the full variable domain reads DGGITQSPKYLFRKEGQNVTLSCEQNLNHDAMYWYRQDPGQGLRLIYYSQIVNDFQKGDIAEGYSVSREKKESFPLTVTSAQKNPTAFYLCASSRDPGQDTFGSGTRLTVV.

This clonotype showed up just a few times. V is TRBV28 and J is TRBJ1-2; D remains ambiguous. CDR1 and CDR2 (germline): MDHEN, SYDVKM. The CDR3 covers 13 residues. V was pared by 2 bases and J by 4 bases, with 8 bases between. Here the CDR3 DNA reads TGTGCCAGCAGTTTAGCGACACCCTATGGCTACACCTTC. This codes for CASSLATPYGYTF.

V usage is TRBV11-2 and J usage is TRBJ2-3; no firm D call. The CDR3 sequence is 13 residues long. Deletions cut 7 bases from V and 3 bases from J, with 11 bases between. The germline gives CDR1 SGHAT, CDR2 FQNNGV. CDR3 amino acids: CASNEVRTDTQYF. DNA for the CDR3: TGTGCCAGCAACGAGGTTAGGACAGATACGCAGTATTTT.

This clonotype has more than one count but fewer than ten. The chain is built from TRBV20-1 and TRBJ2-3, with 8 bases fitting TRBD2. V dropped 1 base and J dropped 6; count of bases not matched to a gene: 9. The CDR3 consists of 15 residues. Germline CDR1 is DFQATT and CDR2 is SNEGSKA (reference sequence). CDR3 nucleotides: TGCAGTGCTAGAGCGGAGCGGGGGACTAGGGATACGCAGTATTTT. This translates into CSARAERGTRDTQYF.

The chain joins TRBV20-1 to TRBJ1-3; D unclear. This CDR3 has 14 residues. Trimming took 1 base from V and 1 from J, leaving 8 bases between them. Germline lookup yields CDR1 DFQATT and CDR2 SNEGSKA (reference sequence). CDR3 bases: TGCAGTGCTAGAGGGGAACAATCTGGAAACACCATATATTTT. Its protein is CSARGEQSGNTIYF.

This clonotype has more than one count but fewer than ten. The chain joins TRBV5-1 to TRBJ2-2, with D perhaps matching TRBD1 or TRBD2 (5 bases each). Deletions cut 0 bases from V and 4 bases from J, with 13 bases between. Germline values: CDR1 SGHRS, CDR2 YFSETQ. CDR3 length: 16 residues. The DNA for the CDR3 is TGCGCCAGCAGCTTGGCCAGAGGGGCGACCACCGGGGAGCTGTTTTTT. Its translation: CASSLARGATTGELFF.